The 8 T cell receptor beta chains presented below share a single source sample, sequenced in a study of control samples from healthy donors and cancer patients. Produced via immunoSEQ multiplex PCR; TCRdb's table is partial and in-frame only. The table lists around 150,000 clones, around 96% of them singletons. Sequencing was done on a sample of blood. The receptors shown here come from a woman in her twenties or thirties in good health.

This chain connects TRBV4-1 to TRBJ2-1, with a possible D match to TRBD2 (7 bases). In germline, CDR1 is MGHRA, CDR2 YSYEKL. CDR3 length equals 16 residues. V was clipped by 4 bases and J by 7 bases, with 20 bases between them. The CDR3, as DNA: TGCGCCAGCAGCCTCCAGACCCGGGGGAGGGGGAATGAGCAGTTCTTC. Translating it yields CASSLQTRGRGNEQFF.

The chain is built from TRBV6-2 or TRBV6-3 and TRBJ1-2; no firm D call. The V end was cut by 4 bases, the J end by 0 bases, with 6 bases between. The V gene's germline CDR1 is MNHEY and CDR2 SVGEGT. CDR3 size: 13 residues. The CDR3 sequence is CASSFNPNYGYTF. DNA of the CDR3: TGTGCCAGCAGTTTCAACCCTAACTATGGCTACACCTTC.

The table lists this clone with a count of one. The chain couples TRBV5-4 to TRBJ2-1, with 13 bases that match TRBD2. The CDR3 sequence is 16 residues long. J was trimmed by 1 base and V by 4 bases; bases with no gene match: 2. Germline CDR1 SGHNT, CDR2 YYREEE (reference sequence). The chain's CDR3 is CASSPTSGGSYNEQFF. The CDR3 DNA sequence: TGTGCCAGCAGCCCGACTAGCGGGGGGTCCTACAATGAGCAGTTCTTC.

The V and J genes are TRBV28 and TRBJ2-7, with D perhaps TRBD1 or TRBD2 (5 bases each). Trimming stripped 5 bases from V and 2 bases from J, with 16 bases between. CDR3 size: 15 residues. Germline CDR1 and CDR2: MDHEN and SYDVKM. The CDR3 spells CASSPPSRDAYEQYF. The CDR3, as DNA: TGTGCCAGCAGTCCCCCCAGCAGGGACGCCTACGAGCAGTACTTC.

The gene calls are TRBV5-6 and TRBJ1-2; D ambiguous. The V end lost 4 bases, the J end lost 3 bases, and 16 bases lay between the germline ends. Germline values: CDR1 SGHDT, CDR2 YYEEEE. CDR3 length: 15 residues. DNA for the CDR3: TGTGCCAGCAGCCCATCACCCGACGGCCACTATGGCTACACCTTC. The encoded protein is CASSPSPDGHYGYTF. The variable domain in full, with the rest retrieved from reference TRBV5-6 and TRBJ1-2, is DAGVTQSPTHLIKTRGQQVTLRCSPKSGHDTVSWYQQALGQGPQFIFQYYEEEERQRGNFPDRFSGHQFPNYSSELNVNALLLGDSALYLCASSPSPDGHYGYTFGSGTRLTVV.

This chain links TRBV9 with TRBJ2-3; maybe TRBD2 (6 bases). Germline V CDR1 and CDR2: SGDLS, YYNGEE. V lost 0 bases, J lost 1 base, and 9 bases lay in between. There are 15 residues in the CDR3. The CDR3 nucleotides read TGTGCCAGCAGCGTAGTTGGCGGGGGCACAGATACGCAGTATTTT. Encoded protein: CASSVVGGGTDTQYF.

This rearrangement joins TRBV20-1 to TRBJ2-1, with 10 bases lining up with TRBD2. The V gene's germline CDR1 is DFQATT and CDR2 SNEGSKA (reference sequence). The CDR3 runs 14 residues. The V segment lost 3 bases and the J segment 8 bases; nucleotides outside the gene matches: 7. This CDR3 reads CSASDASGSDEQFF. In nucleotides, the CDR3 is TGCAGTGCTAGTGACGCTAGCGGGAGCGATGAGCAGTTCTTC.

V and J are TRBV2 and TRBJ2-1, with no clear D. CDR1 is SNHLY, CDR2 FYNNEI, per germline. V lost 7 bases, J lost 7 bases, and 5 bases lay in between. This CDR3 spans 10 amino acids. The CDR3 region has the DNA TGTGCCAGCAACCCTAATGAGCAGTTCTTC. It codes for CASNPNEQFF.